The 22 T cell receptor beta chains listed next were all sequenced from one sample in a study of CD8 T cells in Susac syndrome. RNA in amounts of roughly 0.45 to 1 ug was reverse transcribed with random hexamers. TCRdb itself ran the immunoSEQ multiplex PCR reads through MiXCR, one entry per CDR3 protein. In the table there are about 210,000 distinct CDR3 sequences, about 93% of which are singletons. The material sequenced was CD4+ T cells from PBMCs. The receptors originated from a human donor in good health.

The V gene is TRBV20-1, the J gene TRBJ2-7; the D is unclear. Germline-derived CDR1 and CDR2 are DFQATT and SNEGSKA (reference sequence). V was cut by 6 bases and J by 7 bases, with 10 bases left in between. The length of the CDR3 is 10 residues. The CDR3 protein is CSAAHVEQYF. CDR3 DNA sequence: TGCAGTGCCGCCCATGTGGAGCAGTACTTC.

V is TRBV6-2 or TRBV6-3 and J is TRBJ2-7, with D maybe TRBD2 (5 bases). CDR1 and CDR2 from the germline V gene are MNHEY and SVGEGT. The CDR3 loop spans 13 amino acids. Trimming removed 5 bases from V and 0 bases from J, with 8 bases in between. As DNA, the CDR3 is TGTGCCAGCAGTCAGGACTCCTCCTACGAGCAGTACGTC. This encodes CASSQDSSYEQYV.

This sequence joins TRBV5-1 and TRBJ2-5; 7 nucleotides line up with TRBD1. Germline V lookup: CDR1 SGHRS, CDR2 YFSETQ. V lost 4 bases and J lost 4; bases outside the gene matches: 7. The CDR3 is made up of 14 amino acids. Written as DNA, the CDR3 is TGCGCCAGCAGCCTGGGACAGTCCGCAGAGACCCAGTACTTC. Protein product: CASSLGQSAETQYF. The full variable domain, with the rest looked up from reference TRBV5-1 and TRBJ2-5, is KAGVTQTPRYLIKTRGQQVTLSCSPISGHRSVSWYQQTPGQGLQFLFEYFSETQRNKGNFPGRFSGRQFSNSRSEMNVSTLELGDSALYLCASSLGQSAETQYFGPGTRLLVL.

The chain uses TRBV7-9 and TRBJ1-1, with D possibly matching TRBD1 (5 bases). The CDR3 runs 16 residues. Trimming removed 4 bases at V and 5 bases at J, with 20 bases between. Germline lookup yields CDR1 SEHNR and CDR2 FQNEAQ (reference sequence). The CDR3 loop reads CASSSPPGRGGTEAFF. The CDR3 nucleotides are TGTGCCAGCAGCTCCCCGCCGGGACGGGGGGGAACTGAAGCTTTCTTT.

The chain recombines TRBV11-2 with TRBJ2-2, with D maybe TRBD2 (5 bases). The V gene's germline CDR1 is SGHAT and CDR2 FQNNGV. V lost 2 bases and J lost 0, with 10 bases in between. This CDR3 is 16 amino acids long. CDR3 sequence: CASSLLVTTNTGELFF. CDR3 coding DNA: TGTGCCAGCAGCTTACTGGTGACTACGAACACCGGGGAGCTGTTTTTT.

This clonotype showed up just a few times. In DNA, the CDR3 is TGTGCCAGCAGCCAAGAAAGGGATTATGGCTACACCTTC. This translates into CASSQERDYGYTF. V usage is TRBV4-2 and J usage is TRBJ1-2; D gene ambiguous. CDR1 LGHNA and CDR2 YNFKEQ come from the germline V gene. This CDR3 comprises 13 residues. Trimming left V 0 bases short and J 5 bases short, with 7 bases between.

The J gene is TRBJ2-7, the V gene TRBV3-1; TRBD2 might be the D (5 bases). Germline CDR1 and CDR2: LGHDT and YNNKEL (reference sequence). This CDR3 has 14 amino acids. V shed 5 bases and J shed 5 bases, with 16 bases lying between them. The CDR3: CASSETGRVHEQYF. The DNA of the CDR3 is TGTGCCAGCAGCGAAACGGGGAGAGTCCACGAGCAGTACTTC.

This clonotype appeared a single time. The chain couples TRBV15 to TRBJ2-1, with TRBD2 identical over 8 bases. The V and J ends lost 0 bases and 0 bases, in that order; junction bases with no gene match: 7. The CDR3 consists of 18 residues. CDR1 and CDR2 (germline): LNHNV, YYDKDF (reference sequence). The chain's CDR3 is CATSREPSGPSSYNEQFF. The CDR3 DNA reads TGTGCCACCAGCAGAGAGCCTAGCGGGCCGAGCTCCTACAATGAGCAGTTCTTC.

This clonotype was detected once. An end of the junction does not agree with germline; a read error may underlie this. This chain uses TRBV7-7 with TRBJ2-2; D call uncertain. This CDR3 has 13 residues. The germline CDR1 and CDR2 sequences are SSHAT and FNYEAQ (reference sequence). The CDR3 nucleotides are TGTGCTAGCAGCTTCCAATTCACCGGGGAGCTGTTTTTT. It is translated as CASSFQFTGELFF.

This chain uses TRBV11-2 with TRBJ1-1; D is perhaps TRBD1 (5 bases). The germline V and J ends were trimmed by 2 bases and 4 bases, with 14 bases remaining between them. CDR1 SGHAT and CDR2 FQNNGV come from the germline V gene. The CDR3 sequence is 15 residues long. CDR3 amino acids: CASSLMAGGGTEAFF. In DNA form, the CDR3 reads TGTGCCAGCAGCTTAATGGCTGGGGGAGGCACTGAAGCTTTCTTT.

The chain employs TRBV3-1 and TRBJ2-2; 7 bases map to TRBD1. The germline V gene encodes CDR1 LGHDT and CDR2 YNNKEL (reference sequence). V lost 6 bases to trimming and J lost 5 bases; unmatched junction nucleotides: 12. The CDR3 length is 16 residues. This CDR3 reads CASSPRSTGLTGELFF. The CDR3 DNA is TGTGCCAGCAGTCCTCGTTCGACAGGGCTAACCGGGGAGCTGTTTTTT.

The CDR3 DNA reads TGCGCCAGCAGCTTAGGAGACGGCTTCAATCAGCCCCAGCATTTT. Protein sequence: CASSLGDGFNQPQHF. The chain recombines TRBV5-1 with TRBJ1-5, with D unresolved. The germline V gene has CDR1 SGHRS and CDR2 YFSETQ. The CDR3 consists of 15 residues. V was cut by 2 bases and J by 3 bases, with 12 bases left in between.

The J gene is TRBJ2-3, the V gene TRBV19, with a tentative D call TRBD1 (5 bases). Per the germline V gene, CDR1 is LNHDA and CDR2 is SQIVND (reference sequence). The CDR3 consists of 14 residues. Trimming removed 8 bases from V and 3 bases from J, with 15 bases in between. The CDR3 spells CASGPDNPTDTQYF. The CDR3 DNA sequence: TGTGCCAGTGGGCCGGACAACCCAACAGATACGCAGTATTTT.

The chain is built from TRBV5-1 and TRBJ2-7, with D hard to call. V was cut by 0 bases and J by 7 bases, with 17 bases left in between. This CDR3 contains 15 residues. Per the germline V gene, CDR1 is SGHRS and CDR2 is YFSETQ. CDR3 in amino acids: CASSLGKPSLLEQYF. The CDR3 DNA follows: TGCGCCAGCAGCTTGGGTAAGCCCTCCCTGTTGGAGCAGTACTTC.

This chain joins TRBV11-2 and TRBJ2-7; 7 bases align to TRBD1. This CDR3 has 14 residues. Germline lookup yields CDR1 SGHAT and CDR2 FQNNGV. The trim removed 1 base at V and 6 bases at J, leaving 6 bases unmatched. The CDR3 here is CASSLGLGGGEQYF. In nucleotides, the CDR3 is TGTGCCAGCAGCTTAGGCCTAGGGGGCGGCGAGCAGTACTTC.

The CDR3 is CASSSGAFQAKNIQYF. CDR3 nucleotides: TGTGCCAGCAGTTCAGGGGCGTTTCAAGCCAAAAACATTCAGTACTTC. This chain uses TRBV7-8 with TRBJ2-4, with D perhaps TRBD1 (6 bases). There are 16 residues in the CDR3. Germline loops: CDR1 SGHVS, CDR2 FQNEAQ. Trimming took off 6 bases at V and 0 bases at J, with 15 bases between the two ends.

The V call is TRBV3-1, the J call TRBJ2-2; D might be TRBD2 (5 bases). This CDR3 contains 15 residues. Trimming removed 6 bases at V and 2 bases at J, with 13 bases between. Germline loops: CDR1 LGHDT, CDR2 YNNKEL (reference sequence). The CDR3 DNA reads TGTGCCAGCAGTCATGGGAGCCGAAACACCGGGGAGCTGTTTTTT. This sequence encodes CASSHGSRNTGELFF.

V gene TRBV6-2 or TRBV6-3 combines with J gene TRBJ1-1; 11 bases match TRBD1. Unmatched junction bases numbered 7, after V lost 0 bases and J lost 1 base. CDR3 length equals 18 residues. CDR1 is MNHEY, CDR2 SVGEGT, per germline. CDR3 DNA: TGTGCCAGCAGTTACTCTCGGACAGGGGGCAACGCGAACACTGAAGCTTTCTTT. Amino acids: CASSYSRTGGNANTEAFF.

This sequence joins TRBV18 and TRBJ1-2; D is undetermined. Germline V lookup: CDR1 KGHSH, CDR2 LQKENI. The CDR3 covers 12 residues. Trimming shortened V by 5 bases and J by 6 bases, and 10 bases separated the two germline ends. The CDR3 DNA reads as TGTGCCAGCTCAATGAAGGGCGATGGCTACACCTTC. The encoded protein is CASSMKGDGYTF.

This chain links TRBV6-5 with TRBJ2-5; D is unresolved. This CDR3 has 13 residues. Between the trimmed V and J ends, which lost 6 bases and 7 bases, there was a span of 15 bases. Germline assignment: CDR1 MNHEY and CDR2 SVGAGI. The CDR3 region has the DNA TGTGCCAGCAGGGGTCGGCAGCTAGGGACCCAGTACTTC. Translation: CASRGRQLGTQYF.

The V and J genes are TRBV28 and TRBJ1-5, with D perhaps TRBD1 (6 bases). Trimming left V 6 bases short and J 3 bases short, with 15 bases between. The CDR3 has 15 amino acids. Looked up from germline, CDR1 is MDHEN and CDR2 is SYDVKM. The CDR3 loop reads CASRSRTGFNQPQHF. The CDR3 DNA is TGTGCCAGCAGGTCGCGTACAGGGTTCAATCAGCCCCAGCATTTT.

The rearrangement joins TRBV5-6 to TRBJ1-6; D gene unclear. Germline values: CDR1 SGHDT, CDR2 YYEEEE. The CDR3 extends over 14 amino acids. The V gene lost 0 bases and the J gene lost 12 bases, with 13 bases spanning the gap. CDR3 loop: CASSLGRHPGPLHF. CDR3 bases: TGTGCCAGCAGCTTGGGCCGACACCCGGGACCCCTCCACTTT. Using reference TRBV5-6 and TRBJ1-6 for the parts outside the CDR3, the full variable domain is DAGVTQSPTHLIKTRGQQVTLRCSPKSGHDTVSWYQQALGQGPQFIFQYYEEEERQRGNFPDRFSGHQFPNYSSELNVNALLLGDSALYLCASSLGRHPGPLHFGNGTRLTVT.